These 2 T cell receptor beta chains share one sample of origin, sequenced in a study of T-cell memory formation after mild COVID-19. TCRdb itself ran the 5' RACE reads through MiXCR, one entry per CDR3 protein. The sample yields approximately 28,000 distinct CDR3 sequences, approximately 12% seen once. Input material: PBMCs or a T cell subset sorted from them (not recorded which). The receptor source for this set is an adult woman who had mild COVID-19 (a few samples of this study predate the infection). Cell type and time point are not known.

This clonotype was detected ten times or more. The chain carries TRBV6-2 or TRBV6-3 and TRBJ2-7; D is unresolved. The CDR3 runs 14 residues. Trimming pared 2 bases from V and 2 bases from J, leaving 10 bases between. Per the germline V gene, CDR1 is MNHEY and CDR2 is SVGEGT. CDR3 residues: CASSYAGLTYEQYF. CDR3 sequence (DNA): TGTGCCAGCAGTTACGCCGGGCTGACCTACGAGCAGTACTTC.

This clonotype showed up just a few times. The chain recombines TRBV5-4 with TRBJ2-5, with D possibly matching TRBD1 (6 bases). The germline V and J ends were trimmed by 4 bases and 7 bases, with 17 bases remaining between them. Germline loops: CDR1 SGHNT, CDR2 YYREEE (reference sequence). The CDR3 runs 14 residues. CDR3 sequence: CASSLAGVGRTQYF. The DNA of the CDR3 is TGTGCCAGCAGCCTGGCAGGGGTCGGAAGGACCCAGTACTTC.